This T cell receptor beta chain is drawn from a study of vaccination and CD4 T cells after COVID-19. The Oncomine TCR Beta short-read assay sequenced DNA from cultured CD4+ T cells. MiXCR, applied by TCRdb to the PCR reads, yields one record per CDR3 protein. The data show approximately 3,000 distinct CDR3 sequences, under 55% seen once. Stated treatment: approximately 9-day PBMC culture with coronavirus spike peptide pools or control peptides (ViraFEST assay). Once peptide pools had expanded antigen-specific T cells, ViraFEST sequenced TCRs. This clonotype was seen a few times. Its antigen is undetermined. CDR3 length: 11 residues. Germline CDR1 reads SNHLY; CDR2 reads FYNNEI. With 2 bases removed from V and 8 bases from J, the gap between germline ends came to 3 bases.

V usage is TRBV2 and J usage is TRBJ2-2; D is ambiguous. The TCR originated in a human donor who had recovered from COVID-19. The sequenced sample was CD4+ T cells from blood, cultured in vitro. This chain's CDR3 is CASSEQGELFF. The CDR3 bases are TGTGCCAGCAGTGAACAGGGGGAGCTGTTTTTT. The full variable domain, completed using reference TRBV2 and TRBJ2-2, is EPEVTQTPSHQVTQMGQEVILRCVPISNHLYFYWYRQILGQKVEFLVSFYNNEISEKSEIFDDQFSVERPDGSNFTLKIRSTKLEDSAMYFCASSEQGELFFGEGSRLTVL.